The next 10 T cell receptor beta chains were all read from a single sample in a study of identical twins. In TCRdb, the 5' RACE reads were re-called with MiXCR into one record per CDR3 protein. The table has 350,000 to 450,000 distinct CDR3 sequences, under 20% seen once. The source material was naive T cells sorted from blood. The receptors here all came from a man aged 50-59 years in good health.

The chain has TRBV5-5 and TRBJ1-2, with D uncertain. The CDR3 length is 14 residues. Germline CDR1 SGHKS, CDR2 YYEKEE (reference sequence). Trimming took 4 bases from V and 7 from J, leaving 17 bases between them. The CDR3: CASSPDSLLGGYTF. CDR3 nucleotides: TGTGCCAGCAGCCCAGATAGCCTTCTGGGTGGCTACACCTTC.

This clonotype has a handful of counts. This chain connects TRBV20-1 to TRBJ1-1, with TRBD1 matching over 8 bases. There are 13 residues in the CDR3. Germline V lookup: CDR1 DFQATT, CDR2 SNEGSKA (reference sequence). The trim removed 5 bases at V and 1 base at J, leaving 3 bases unmatched. CDR3 sequence (DNA): TGCAGTGCTTCGACAGGGGCGAACACTGAAGCTTTCTTT. This translates into CSASTGANTEAFF.

This clonotype was found a few times. The chain recombines TRBV6-5 with TRBJ1-2; 11 bases match TRBD1. The CDR3 is 16 amino acids. J lost 5 bases, V lost 0 bases, and 5 bases had no gene match. From germline, CDR1 is MNHEY and CDR2 SVGAGI. The CDR3 nucleotides are TGTGCCAGCAGTTACTCGGACAGGGGGCTATTGTATGGCTACACCTTC. This sequence encodes CASSYSDRGLLYGYTF.

This clonotype was observed many times. The rearrangement links TRBV24-1 to TRBJ2-1, with 7 bases that match TRBD2. After removal of 3 bases from V and 0 bases from J, the junction contained 10 bases not matched to a gene. The CDR3 has 18 amino acids. Per the germline V gene, CDR1 is KGHDR and CDR2 is SFDVKD. The CDR3 sequence is CATSDPKGLVGSYNEQFF. CDR3 sequence (DNA): TGTGCCACCAGTGATCCCAAAGGACTAGTGGGCTCCTACAATGAGCAGTTCTTC.

Comments on this clonotype: A much larger clonotype is one base distant, so this may be a read error. The CDR3 loop reads CSARDYLTGTNIQYF. The CDR3 DNA is TGCAGTGCTAGAGATTATTTGACAGGCACAAACATTCAGTACTTC. The chain uses TRBV20-1 and TRBJ2-4; a possible D gene is TRBD1 (6 bases). The CDR3 has 15 amino acids. Germline lookup yields CDR1 DFQATT and CDR2 SNEGSKA (reference sequence). V was cut by 0 bases and J by 6 bases, with 15 bases left in between.

The CDR3 DNA sequence: TGCAGTGCTATAGGGCTAGGCAATGAGCAGTTCTTC. Its translation: CSAIGLGNEQFF. This chain joins TRBV20-1 and TRBJ2-1, with unresolved D. The CDR3 spans 12 residues. CDR1 and CDR2 from the germline V gene are DFQATT and SNEGSKA (reference sequence). The germline V and J ends were trimmed by 4 bases and 6 bases, with 10 bases remaining between them.

This clonotype occurred a few times. The chain carries TRBV4-2 and TRBJ2-1; D possibly corresponds to TRBD2 (6 bases). With 4 bases removed from V and 3 bases from J, the gap between germline ends came to 16 bases. CDR1 LGHNA and CDR2 YNFKEQ come from the germline V gene. The CDR3 runs 16 residues. The CDR3 loop is CASSPFIGEDYNEQFF. CDR3 sequence (DNA): TGTGCCAGCAGCCCCTTTATAGGGGAGGACTACAATGAGCAGTTCTTC.

The V call is TRBV28, the J call TRBJ2-7; TRBD2 might be the D (6 bases). The germline CDR1 and CDR2 sequences are MDHEN and SYDVKM. V lost 3 bases and J 0 bases, leaving 15 bases between the germline ends. The CDR3 is 16 amino acids. The DNA for the CDR3 is TGTGCCAGCAGTTTTGTTTTCGGGACTCGCTCCTACGAGCAGTACTTC. Translation gives CASSFVFGTRSYEQYF.

V and J are TRBV6-1 and TRBJ1-1; TRBD1 aligns across 7 bases. With 6 bases clipped from V and 0 bases from J, the junction kept 10 bases outside the gene matches. Germline CDR1 is MNHNS and CDR2 is SASEGT. The CDR3 consists of 16 residues. The CDR3: CASSLQGVSMNTEAFF. As DNA, the CDR3 is TGTGCCAGCAGCCTCCAGGGGGTTTCCATGAACACTGAAGCTTTCTTT.

This chain connects TRBV7-6 to TRBJ2-7; TRBD1 matches at 9 bases. This CDR3 region has 16 residues. With 6 bases clipped from V and 3 bases from J, the junction kept 12 bases outside the gene matches. Germline-derived CDR1 and CDR2 are SGHVS and FNYEAQ. This chain's CDR3 is CASSSGPGTGIYEQYF. As DNA, the CDR3 is TGTGCCAGCAGTTCGGGTCCCGGGACAGGGATCTACGAGCAGTACTTC.